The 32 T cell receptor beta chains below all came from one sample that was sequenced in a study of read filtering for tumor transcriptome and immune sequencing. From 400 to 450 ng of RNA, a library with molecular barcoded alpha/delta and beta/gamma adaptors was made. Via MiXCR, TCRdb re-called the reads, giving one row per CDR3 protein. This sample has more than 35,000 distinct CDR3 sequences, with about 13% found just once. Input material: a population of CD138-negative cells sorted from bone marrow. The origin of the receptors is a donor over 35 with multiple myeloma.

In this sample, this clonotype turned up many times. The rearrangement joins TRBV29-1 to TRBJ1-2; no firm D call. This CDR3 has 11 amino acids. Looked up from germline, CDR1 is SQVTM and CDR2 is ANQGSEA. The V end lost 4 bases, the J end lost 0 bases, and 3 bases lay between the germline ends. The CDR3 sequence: CSVGSNYGYTF. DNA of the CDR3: TGCAGCGTTGGGTCTAACTATGGCTACACCTTC.

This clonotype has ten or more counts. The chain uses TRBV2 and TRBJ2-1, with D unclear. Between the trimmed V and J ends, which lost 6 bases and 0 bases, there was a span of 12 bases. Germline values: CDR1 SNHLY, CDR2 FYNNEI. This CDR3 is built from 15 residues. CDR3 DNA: TGTGCCAGCAGCCCAAGACCGCGCTCCTACAATGAGCAGTTCTTC. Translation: CASSPRPRSYNEQFF. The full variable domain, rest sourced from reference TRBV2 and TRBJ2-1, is EPEVTQTPSHQVTQMGQEVILRCVPISNHLYFYWYRQILGQKVEFLVSFYNNEISEKSEIFDDQFSVERPDGSNFTLKIRSTKLEDSAMYFCASSPRPRSYNEQFFGPGTRLTVL.

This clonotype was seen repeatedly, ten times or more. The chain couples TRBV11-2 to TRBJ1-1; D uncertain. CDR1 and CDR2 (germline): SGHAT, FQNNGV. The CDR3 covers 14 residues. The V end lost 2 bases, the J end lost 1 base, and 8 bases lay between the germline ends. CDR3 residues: CASSLLSGNTEAFF. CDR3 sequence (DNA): TGTGCCAGCAGCTTACTTTCTGGGAACACTGAAGCTTTCTTT. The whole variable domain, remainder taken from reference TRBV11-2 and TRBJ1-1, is EAGVAQSPRYKIIEKRQSVAFWCNPISGHATLYWYQQILGQGPKLLIQFQNNGVVDDSQLPKDRFSAERLKGVDSTLKIQPAKLEDSAVYLCASSLLSGNTEAFFGQGTRLTVV.

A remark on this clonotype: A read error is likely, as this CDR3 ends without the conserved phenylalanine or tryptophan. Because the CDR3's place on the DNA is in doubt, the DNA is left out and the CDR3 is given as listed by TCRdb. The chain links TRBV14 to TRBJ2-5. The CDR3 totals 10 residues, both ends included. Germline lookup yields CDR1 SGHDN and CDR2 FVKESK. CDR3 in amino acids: CASSQDQVLL.

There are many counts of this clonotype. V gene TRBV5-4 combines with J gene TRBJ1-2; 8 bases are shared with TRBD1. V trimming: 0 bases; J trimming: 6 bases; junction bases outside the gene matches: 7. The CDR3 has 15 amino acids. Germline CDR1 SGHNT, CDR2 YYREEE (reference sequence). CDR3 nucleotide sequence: TGTGCCAGCAGCTTGGGGGCAGGGGGCGCGAATGGCTACACCTTC. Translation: CASSLGAGGANGYTF.

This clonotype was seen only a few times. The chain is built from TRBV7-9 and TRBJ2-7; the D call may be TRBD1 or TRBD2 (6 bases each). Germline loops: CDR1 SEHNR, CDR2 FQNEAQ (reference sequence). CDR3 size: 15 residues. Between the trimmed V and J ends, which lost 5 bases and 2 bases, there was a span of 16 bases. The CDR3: CASSHRQEGAYEQYF. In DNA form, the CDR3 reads TGTGCCAGCAGCCACCGCCAGGAGGGGGCCTACGAGCAGTACTTC.

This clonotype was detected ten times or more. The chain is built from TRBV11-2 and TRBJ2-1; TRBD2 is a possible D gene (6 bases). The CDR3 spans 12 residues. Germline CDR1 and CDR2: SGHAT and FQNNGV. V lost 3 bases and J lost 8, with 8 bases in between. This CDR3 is CASSFGEDEQFF. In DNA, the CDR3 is TGTGCCAGCAGCTTTGGGGAGGATGAGCAGTTCTTC.

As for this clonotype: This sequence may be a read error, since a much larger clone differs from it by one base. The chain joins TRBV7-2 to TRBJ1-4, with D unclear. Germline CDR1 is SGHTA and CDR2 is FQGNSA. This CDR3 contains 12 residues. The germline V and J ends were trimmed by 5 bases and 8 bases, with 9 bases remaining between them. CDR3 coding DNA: TGTGCCAGCAGCCAGGCGGAAGAAAAACTGTTTTTT. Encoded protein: CASSQAEEKLFF.

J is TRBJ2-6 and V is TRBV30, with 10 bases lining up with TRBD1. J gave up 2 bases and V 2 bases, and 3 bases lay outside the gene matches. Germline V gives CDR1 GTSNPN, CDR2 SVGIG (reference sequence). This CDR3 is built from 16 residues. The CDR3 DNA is TGTGCCTGGAGTACGACAGGGGGCGCTGGGGCCAACGTCCTGACTTTC. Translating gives CAWSTTGGAGANVLTF.

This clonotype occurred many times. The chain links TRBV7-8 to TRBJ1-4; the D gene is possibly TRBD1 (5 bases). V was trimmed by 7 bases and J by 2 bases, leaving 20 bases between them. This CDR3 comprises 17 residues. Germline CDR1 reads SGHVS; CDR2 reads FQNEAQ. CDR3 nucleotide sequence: TGTGCCAGCATCCAGGGCCCGCTGTTGGGCACTAATGAAAAACTGTTTTTT. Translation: CASIQGPLLGTNEKLFF.

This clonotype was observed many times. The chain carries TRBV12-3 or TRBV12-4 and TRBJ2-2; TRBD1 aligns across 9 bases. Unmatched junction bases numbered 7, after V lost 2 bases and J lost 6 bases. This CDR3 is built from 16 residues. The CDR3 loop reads CASSLSVTGGPGELFF. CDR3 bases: TGTGCCAGCAGTTTATCCGTCACAGGGGGCCCCGGGGAGCTGTTTTTT.

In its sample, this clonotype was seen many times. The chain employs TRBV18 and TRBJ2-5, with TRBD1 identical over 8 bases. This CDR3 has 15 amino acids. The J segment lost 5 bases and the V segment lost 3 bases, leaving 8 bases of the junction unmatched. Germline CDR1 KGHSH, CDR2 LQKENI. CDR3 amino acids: CASSPDRAGVETQYF. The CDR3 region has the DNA TGTGCCAGCTCACCGGACAGGGCAGGGGTTGAGACCCAGTACTTC.

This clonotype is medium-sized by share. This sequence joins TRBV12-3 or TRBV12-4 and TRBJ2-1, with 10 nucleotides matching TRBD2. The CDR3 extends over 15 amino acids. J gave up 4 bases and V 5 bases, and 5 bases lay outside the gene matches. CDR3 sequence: CASSALAGAYNEQFF. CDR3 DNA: TGTGCCAGCAGTGCGCTAGCGGGAGCGTACAATGAGCAGTTCTTC.

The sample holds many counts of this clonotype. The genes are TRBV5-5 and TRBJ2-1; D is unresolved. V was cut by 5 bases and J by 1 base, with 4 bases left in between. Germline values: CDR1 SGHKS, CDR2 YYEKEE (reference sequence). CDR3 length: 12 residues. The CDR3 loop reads CASRGSYNEQFF. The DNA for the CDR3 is TGTGCCAGCAGGGGGTCCTACAATGAGCAGTTCTTC.

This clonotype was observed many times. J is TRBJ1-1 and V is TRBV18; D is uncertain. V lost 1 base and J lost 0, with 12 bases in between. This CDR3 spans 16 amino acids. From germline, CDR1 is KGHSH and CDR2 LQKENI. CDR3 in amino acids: CASSPQVRSVNTEAFF. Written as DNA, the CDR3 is TGTGCCAGCTCACCACAAGTTCGCTCTGTGAACACTGAAGCTTTCTTT.

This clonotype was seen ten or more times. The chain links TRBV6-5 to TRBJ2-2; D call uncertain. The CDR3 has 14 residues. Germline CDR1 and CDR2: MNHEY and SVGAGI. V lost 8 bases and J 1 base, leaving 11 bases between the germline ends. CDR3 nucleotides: TGTGCCAGCTCTATCCAGGAGAACACCGGGGAGCTGTTTTTT. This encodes CASSIQENTGELFF.

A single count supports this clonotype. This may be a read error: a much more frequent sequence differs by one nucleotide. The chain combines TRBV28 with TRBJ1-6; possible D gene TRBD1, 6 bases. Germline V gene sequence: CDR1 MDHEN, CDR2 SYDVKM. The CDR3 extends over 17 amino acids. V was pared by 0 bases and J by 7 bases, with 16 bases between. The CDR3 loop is CASSLWRGARLNSPLHF. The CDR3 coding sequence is TGTGCCAGCAGTTTATGGAGGGGGGCGAGGCTCAATTCACCCCTCCACTTT.

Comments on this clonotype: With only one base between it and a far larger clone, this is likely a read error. The CDR3 spells CACSERWGGNQPQHF. DNA of the CDR3: TGTGCCTGCAGTGAACGGTGGGGGGGCAATCAGCCCCAGCATTTT. The chain employs TRBV6-2 or TRBV6-3 and TRBJ1-5, with D possibly matching TRBD1 (5 bases). The CDR3 length is 15 residues. The germline CDR1 and CDR2 sequences are MNHEY and SVGEGT.

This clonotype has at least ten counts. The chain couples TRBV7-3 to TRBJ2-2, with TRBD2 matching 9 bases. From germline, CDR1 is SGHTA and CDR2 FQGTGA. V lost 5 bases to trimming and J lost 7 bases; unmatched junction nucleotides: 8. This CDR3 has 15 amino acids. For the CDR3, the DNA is TGTGCCAGCAGCCTATATAGCGGGAGTGACGGGGAGCTGTTTTTT. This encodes CASSLYSGSDGELFF.

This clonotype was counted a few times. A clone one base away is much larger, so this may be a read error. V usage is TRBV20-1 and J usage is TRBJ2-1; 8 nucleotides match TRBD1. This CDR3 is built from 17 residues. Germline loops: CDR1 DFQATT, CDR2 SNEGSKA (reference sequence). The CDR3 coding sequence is TGCAGTGCACTTACGTTGACAGGGGAGGCCTACAATGATGAGCGGTTCTTC. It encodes CSALTLTGEAYNDERFF.

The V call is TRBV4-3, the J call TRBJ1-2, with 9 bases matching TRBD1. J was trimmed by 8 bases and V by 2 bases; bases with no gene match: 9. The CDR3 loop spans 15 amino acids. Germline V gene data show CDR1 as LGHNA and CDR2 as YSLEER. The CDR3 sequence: CASSQTGGGGVGYTF. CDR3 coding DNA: TGCGCCAGCAGCCAAACAGGGGGCGGGGGAGTCGGCTACACCTTC.

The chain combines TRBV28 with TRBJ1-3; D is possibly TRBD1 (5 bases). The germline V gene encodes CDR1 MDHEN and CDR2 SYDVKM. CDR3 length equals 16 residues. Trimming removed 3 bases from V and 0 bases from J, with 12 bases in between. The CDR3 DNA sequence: TGTGCCAGCAGTTTTGGAGGGACGACCTCTGGAAACACCATATATTTT. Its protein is CASSFGGTTSGNTIYF.

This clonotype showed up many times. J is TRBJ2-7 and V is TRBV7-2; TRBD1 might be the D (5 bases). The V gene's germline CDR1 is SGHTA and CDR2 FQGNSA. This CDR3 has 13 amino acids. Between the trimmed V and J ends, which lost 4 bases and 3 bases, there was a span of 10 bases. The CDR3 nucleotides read TGTGCCAGCAGCTCCCGACAGAACTACGAGCAGTACTTC. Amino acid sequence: CASSSRQNYEQYF.

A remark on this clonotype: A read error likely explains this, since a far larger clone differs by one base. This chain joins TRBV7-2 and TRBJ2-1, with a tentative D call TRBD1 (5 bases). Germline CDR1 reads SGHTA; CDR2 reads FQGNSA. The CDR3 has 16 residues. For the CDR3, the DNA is TGTGCCAGCAGCTCACAGGCCTGGGGTTCCTGCAATGAGCAGTTCTTC. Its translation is CASSSQAWGSCNEQFF.

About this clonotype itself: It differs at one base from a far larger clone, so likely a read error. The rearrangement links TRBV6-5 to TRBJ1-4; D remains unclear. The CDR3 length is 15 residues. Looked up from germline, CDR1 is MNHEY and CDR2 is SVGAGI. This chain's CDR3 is CASSELAGVADTRYF. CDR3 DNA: TGTGCCAGCAGCGAGCTAGCGGGAGTTGCAGATACGCGGTATTTT.

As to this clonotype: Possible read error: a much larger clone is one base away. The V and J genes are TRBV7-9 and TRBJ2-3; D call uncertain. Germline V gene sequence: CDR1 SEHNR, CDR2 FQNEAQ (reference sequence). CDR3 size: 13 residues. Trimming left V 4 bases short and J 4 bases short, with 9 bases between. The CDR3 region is CASSYLVADTQYF. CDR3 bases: TGTGCCAGCAGCTACTTGGTCGCAGATACGCAGTATTTT.

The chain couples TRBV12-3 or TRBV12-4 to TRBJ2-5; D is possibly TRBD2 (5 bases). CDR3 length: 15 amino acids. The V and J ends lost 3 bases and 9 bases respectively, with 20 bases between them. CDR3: CASSLKRARRVAQYF. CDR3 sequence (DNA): TGTGCCAGCAGTTTGAAGAGGGCCCGGCGGGTTGCCCAGTACTTC.

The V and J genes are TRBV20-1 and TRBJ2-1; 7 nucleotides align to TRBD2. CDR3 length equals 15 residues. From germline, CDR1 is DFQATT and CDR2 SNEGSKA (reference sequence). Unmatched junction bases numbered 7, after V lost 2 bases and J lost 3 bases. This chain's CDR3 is CSARNTRGSYNEQFF. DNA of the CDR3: TGCAGTGCTAGAAATACTCGCGGGAGCTACAATGAGCAGTTCTTC.

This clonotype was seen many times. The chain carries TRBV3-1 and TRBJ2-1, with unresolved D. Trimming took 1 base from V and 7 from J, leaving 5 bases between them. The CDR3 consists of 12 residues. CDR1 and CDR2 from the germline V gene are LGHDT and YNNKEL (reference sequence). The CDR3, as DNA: TGTGCCAGCAGCCAAGGGTCAAATGAGCAGTTCTTC. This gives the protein CASSQGSNEQFF.

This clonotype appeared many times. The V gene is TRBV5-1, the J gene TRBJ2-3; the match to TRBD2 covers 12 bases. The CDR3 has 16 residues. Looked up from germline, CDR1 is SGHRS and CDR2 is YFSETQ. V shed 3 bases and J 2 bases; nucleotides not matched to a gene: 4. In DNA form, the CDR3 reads TGCGCCAGCAGCTACGGACTAGCGGGAAACACAGATACGCAGTATTTT. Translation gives CASSYGLAGNTDTQYF.

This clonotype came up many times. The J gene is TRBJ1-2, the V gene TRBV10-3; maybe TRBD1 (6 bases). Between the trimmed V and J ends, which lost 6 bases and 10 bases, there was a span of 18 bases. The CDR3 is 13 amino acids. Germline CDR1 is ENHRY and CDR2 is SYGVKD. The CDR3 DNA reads TGTGCCATCAGCCCCTCCATGAGGACAGACTACACCTTC. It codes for CAISPSMRTDYTF.

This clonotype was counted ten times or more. The CDR3 sequence: CASSFGRRYEQYF. CDR3 coding DNA: TGTGCCAGCAGCTTCGGGAGGAGGTACGAGCAGTACTTC. The chain employs TRBV5-5 and TRBJ2-7; 7 bases line up with TRBD2. This CDR3 has 13 amino acids. Germline loops: CDR1 SGHKS, CDR2 YYEKEE (reference sequence). Germline trimming cut 2 bases from V and 4 bases from J; bases unmatched to any gene: 3.